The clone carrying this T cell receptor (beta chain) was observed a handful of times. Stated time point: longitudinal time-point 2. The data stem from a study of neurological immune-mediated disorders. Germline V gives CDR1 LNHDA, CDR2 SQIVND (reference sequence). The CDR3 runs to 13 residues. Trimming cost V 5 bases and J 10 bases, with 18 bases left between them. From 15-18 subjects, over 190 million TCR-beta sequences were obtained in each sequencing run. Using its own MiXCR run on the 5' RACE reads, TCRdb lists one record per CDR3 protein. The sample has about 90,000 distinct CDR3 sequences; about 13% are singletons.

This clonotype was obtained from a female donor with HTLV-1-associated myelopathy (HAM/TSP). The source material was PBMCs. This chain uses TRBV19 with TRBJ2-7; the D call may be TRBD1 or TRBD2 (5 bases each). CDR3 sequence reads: CASSLTGTDPQYF. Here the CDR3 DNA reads TGTGCCAGTAGTTTAACCGGGACGGACCCTCAGTACTTC.